The next 25 T cell receptor beta chains were all read from a single sample in a study of blood T cell repertoires in COVID-19. Assay used: immunoSEQ multiplex PCR; TCRdb lists only in-frame clones, some missing. Of roughly 100,000 clones listed, 81% are singletons. Sequencing used peripheral blood. The receptors come from a woman in her 70s with acute or convalescent COVID-19.

The V gene is TRBV3-1 (or the pseudogene TRBV3-2), the J gene TRBJ2-5, with D possibly being TRBD2 (6 bases). This CDR3 has 15 amino acids. Deletions cut 0 bases from V and 0 bases from J, with 8 bases between. The V gene's germline CDR1 is LGHDT and CDR2 YNNKEL (reference sequence). The CDR3 region has the DNA TGTGCCAGCAGCCAAGATGGCGGGGACCAAGAGACCCAGTACTTC. It is translated as CASSQDGGDQETQYF.

V gene TRBV29-1 combines with J gene TRBJ2-5; 7 bases agree with TRBD2. Germline loops: CDR1 SQVTM, CDR2 ANQGSEA. With 3 bases clipped from V and 1 base from J, the junction kept 8 bases outside the gene matches. This CDR3 comprises 15 residues. The CDR3 DNA follows: TGCAGCGTTGAGATCGGGGGGAGCCGCCAAGAGACCCAGTACTTC. It codes for CSVEIGGSRQETQYF.

J is TRBJ2-3 and V is TRBV29-1; the match to TRBD1 covers 10 bases. The length of the CDR3 is 16 residues. Germline loops: CDR1 SQVTM, CDR2 ANQGSEA. V trimming: 2 bases; J trimming: 4 bases; junction bases outside the gene matches: 9. The CDR3 DNA sequence: TGCAGCGTTGAACTTTTAAGGGACAGGGGCGCAGATACGCAGTATTTT. This codes for CSVELLRDRGADTQYF.

The chain is built from TRBV19 and TRBJ2-1; D gene uncertain. The CDR3 is made up of 13 amino acids. V lost 5 bases to trimming and J lost 8 bases, with 13 bases between them. Germline lookup yields CDR1 LNHDA and CDR2 SQIVND (reference sequence). The chain's CDR3 is CASSALRSDEQFF. The DNA of the CDR3 is TGTGCCAGTAGTGCCCTAAGAAGCGATGAGCAGTTCTTC.

J is TRBJ2-7 and V is TRBV6-2 or TRBV6-3; TRBD1 aligns across 9 bases. CDR3 length: 15 residues. The J segment lost 1 base and the V segment lost 6 bases, leaving 7 bases of the junction unmatched. Germline V lookup: CDR1 MNHEY, CDR2 SVGEGT. The CDR3 protein is CASSPRTGVSYEQYF. DNA of the CDR3: TGTGCCAGCAGCCCTAGGACAGGGGTGTCCTACGAGCAGTACTTC.

The V call is TRBV5-4, the J call TRBJ2-1; 8 bases are shared with TRBD2. Trimming at V came to 6 bases and at J to 3 bases, leaving 8 bases not matched to a gene. This CDR3 has 15 amino acids. From germline, CDR1 is SGHNT and CDR2 YYREEE (reference sequence). The CDR3 DNA reads TGTGCCAGCACGGTACGGGGGGGGGTCTACAATGAGCAGTTCTTC. This sequence encodes CASTVRGGVYNEQFF.

The chain is built from TRBV6-2 or TRBV6-3 and TRBJ1-5; 7 bases are a match to TRBD1. The CDR3 has 15 amino acids. CDR1 MNHEY and CDR2 SVGEGT come from the germline V gene. V shed 0 bases, J shed 7 bases, and the junction held 6 bases outside the gene matches. CDR3 protein: CASSYSGQGGQPQHF. Written as DNA, the CDR3 is TGTGCCAGCAGTTACTCTGGGCAGGGGGGACAGCCCCAGCATTTT.

Here the CDR3 reads CASSATGQNTGELFF. The CDR3 region has the DNA TGTGCCAGCAGCGCCACAGGCCAGAACACCGGGGAGCTGTTTTTT. The chain carries TRBV7-9 and TRBJ2-2; possibly TRBD1 for D (5 bases). Trimming cost V 5 bases and J 1 base, with 11 bases left between them. Germline values: CDR1 SEHNR, CDR2 FQNEAQ (reference sequence). The CDR3 is 15 amino acids.

The V call is TRBV7-3, the J call TRBJ2-3; D remains ambiguous. Trimming pared 4 bases from V and 0 bases from J, leaving 11 bases between. Germline CDR1 reads SGHTA; CDR2 reads FQGTGA. The CDR3 length is 15 residues. CDR3 coding DNA: TGTGCCAGCAGCTCCAACATCCTTAGCACAGATACGCAGTATTTT. Residues: CASSSNILSTDTQYF.

This clone was recorded a few times. The V and J genes are TRBV7-2 and TRBJ1-2; D possibly corresponds to TRBD1 (6 bases). Germline lookup yields CDR1 SGHTA and CDR2 FQGNSA. The CDR3 consists of 17 residues. Deletions cut 1 base from V and 7 bases from J, with 22 bases between. CDR3 DNA: TGTGCCAGCAGCTTAGATTTCGCGACAGGACCGATCGGTGGCTACACCTTC. Protein product: CASSLDFATGPIGGYTF.

The V gene is TRBV6-4, the J gene TRBJ2-2; tentatively, D is TRBD2 (5 bases). The ends were cut back, 7 bases at V and 6 bases at J, with 15 bases in the middle. The CDR3 is 14 amino acids. Germline V gene sequence: CDR1 MRHNA, CDR2 SNTAGT. The CDR3 sequence is CASKGGESSGELFF. The CDR3 DNA reads TGTGCCAGCAAAGGTGGGGAGTCGTCCGGGGAGCTGTTTTTT.

This chain connects TRBV30 to TRBJ2-7, with 10 positions matching TRBD2. The CDR3 covers 13 residues. The V segment lost 2 bases and the J segment 4 bases; nucleotides outside the gene matches: 2. Germline values: CDR1 GTSNPN, CDR2 SVGIG (reference sequence). The chain's CDR3 is CAWSSGLAYEQYF. In nucleotides, the CDR3 is TGTGCCTGGAGTTCGGGACTAGCGTACGAGCAGTACTTC.

J is TRBJ2-7 and V is TRBV10-3; a weak D match, TRBD1 (6 bases). V lost 4 bases, J lost 6 bases, and 19 bases lay in between. Germline lookup yields CDR1 ENHRY and CDR2 SYGVKD. The CDR3 has 15 residues. CDR3 nucleotide sequence: TGTGCCATCAGTGGATGGGACAACTCCCAGACCGAGCAGTACTTC. This codes for CAISGWDNSQTEQYF.

This clone was seen only a few times. Here the CDR3 DNA reads TGTGCCTGGAGGGTAGACAGAGGTTATGGCTACACCTTC. Translating it yields CAWRVDRGYGYTF. The chain has TRBV30 and TRBJ1-2; possibly TRBD1 for D (5 bases). In germline, CDR1 is GTSNPN, CDR2 SVGIG (reference sequence). V lost 3 bases to trimming and J lost 5 bases, with 13 bases between them. The CDR3 loop spans 13 amino acids.

This chain connects TRBV18 to TRBJ1-2; the D gene is possibly TRBD1 (6 bases). Trimming cost V 6 bases and J 4 bases, with 21 bases left between them. CDR1 is KGHSH and CDR2 is LQKENI in the germline V gene. The CDR3 totals 16 residues. In DNA form, the CDR3 reads TGTGCCAGCTCTCCGGTGAACCCCGGGACAACCTATGGCTACACCTTC. Translated, it gives CASSPVNPGTTYGYTF.

The chain is built from TRBV12-3 or TRBV12-4 and TRBJ2-2, with 7 nucleotides matching TRBD1. Trimming removed 10 bases from V and 4 bases from J; junction bases left unmatched: 6. CDR3 length equals 13 residues. The CDR3 loop reads CATRAGGTGELFF. As DNA, the CDR3 is TGTGCCACACGGGCAGGGGGCACCGGGGAGCTGTTTTTT.

V and J are TRBV24-1 and TRBJ1-1, with 9 nucleotides matching TRBD1. The CDR3 length is 15 residues. The germline V gene encodes CDR1 KGHDR and CDR2 SFDVKD. V gave up 9 bases and J gave up 6 bases; unmatched junction bases: 13. In DNA, the CDR3 is TGTGCCACCCGTCCCGGGACAGGGCGTTCTGCTGAAGCTTTCTTT. Its protein is CATRPGTGRSAEAFF.

Only a few counts were recorded for this clone. The V call is TRBV29-1, the J call TRBJ2-2; a possible D gene is TRBD1 (5 bases). The V end was cut by 0 bases, the J end by 13 bases, with 15 bases between. The length of the CDR3 is 13 residues. Germline V gene lookup returns CDR1 SQVTM and CDR2 ANQGSEA. CDR3 region: CSVEEDNRLGLFF. CDR3 nucleotides: TGCAGCGTTGAAGAGGACAATCGCTTGGGGCTGTTTTTT.

This chain joins TRBV10-3 and TRBJ1-3; D uncertain. V gave up 4 bases and J gave up 4 bases, with 17 bases separating them. The CDR3 loop spans 16 amino acids. The germline V gene has CDR1 ENHRY and CDR2 SYGVKD. The CDR3 DNA reads as TGTGCCATCAGTGCGCAGATCGGTGCGGCGGGAAACACCATATATTTT. Its translation: CAISAQIGAAGNTIYF.

CDR3 bases: TGTGCCAGCAGCTGGGGACAGGGGGCAGATACGCAGTATTTT. This encodes CASSWGQGADTQYF. This sequence joins TRBV5-4 and TRBJ2-3, with 11 bases matching TRBD1. This CDR3 spans 14 amino acids. The J segment lost 4 bases and the V segment lost 3 bases, leaving 1 base of the junction unmatched. Germline CDR1 SGHNT, CDR2 YYREEE (reference sequence).

The gene calls are TRBV28 and TRBJ2-7; 10 bases match TRBD2. CDR3 size: 15 residues. Germline V gene data show CDR1 as MDHEN and CDR2 as SYDVKM. The junction had 8 bases not matched to a gene; V was cut back by 6 bases and J by 3 bases. CDR3 DNA: TGTGCCAGCAGAACTGCTAGCGGGAGTGGCTACGAGCAGTACTTC. It specifies CASRTASGSGYEQYF.

This clone occurred a few times. This chain links TRBV19 with TRBJ1-1; 11 bases agree with TRBD1. V gave up 5 bases and J gave up 4 bases; unmatched junction bases: 6. In germline, CDR1 is LNHDA, CDR2 SQIVND (reference sequence). This CDR3 has 15 amino acids. CDR3 sequence reads: CASSSLDRGLTEAFF. The CDR3 nucleotides are TGTGCCAGTAGTTCCTTGGACAGGGGGCTCACTGAAGCTTTCTTT.

This sequence joins TRBV29-1 and TRBJ2-1; 10 bases map to TRBD1. Germline lookup yields CDR1 SQVTM and CDR2 ANQGSEA. The CDR3 is 13 amino acids. Trimming took 6 bases from V and 6 from J; bases not matched to a gene: 5. The CDR3 loop reads CSVGTGVANEQFF. The CDR3 DNA reads TGCAGCGTCGGGACAGGGGTTGCCAATGAGCAGTTCTTC.

This chain links TRBV7-2 with TRBJ2-5, with 8 bases that match TRBD2. V lost 2 bases and J lost 7; bases outside the gene matches: 9. In germline, CDR1 is SGHTA, CDR2 FQGNSA. The CDR3 consists of 15 residues. CDR3 sequence (DNA): TGTGCCAGCAGCTTAAGCGGGGGACGAACCGGGACCCAGTACTTC. This codes for CASSLSGGRTGTQYF.

V gene TRBV6-5 combines with J gene TRBJ2-2; D is undetermined. The CDR3 covers 13 residues. From germline, CDR1 is MNHEY and CDR2 SVGAGI. Trimming shortened V by 8 bases and J by 6 bases, and 13 bases separated the two germline ends. The CDR3 sequence is CASCLVVPGELFF. The CDR3 nucleotides are TGTGCCAGCTGCCTAGTCGTCCCCGGGGAGCTGTTTTTT.